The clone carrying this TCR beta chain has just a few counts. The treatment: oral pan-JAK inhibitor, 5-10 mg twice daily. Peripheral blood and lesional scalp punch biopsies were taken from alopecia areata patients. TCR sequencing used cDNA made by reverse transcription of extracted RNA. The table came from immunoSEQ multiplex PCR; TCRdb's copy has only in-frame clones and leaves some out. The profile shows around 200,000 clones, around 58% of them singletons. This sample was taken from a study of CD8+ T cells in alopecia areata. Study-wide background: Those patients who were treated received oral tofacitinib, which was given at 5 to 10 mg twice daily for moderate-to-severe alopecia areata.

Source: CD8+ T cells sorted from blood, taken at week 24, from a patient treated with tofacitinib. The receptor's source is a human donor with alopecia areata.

In nucleotides, the CDR3 is TGCGCCAGCAGCTTGGCAGACTCTGGAAACACCATATATTTT. It encodes CASSLADSGNTIYF. The chain has TRBV5-1 and TRBJ1-3; the D is unclear. Germline CDR1 SGHRS, CDR2 YFSETQ. The CDR3 has 14 residues. V shed 0 bases and J shed 0 bases, with 4 bases lying between them.